This is a list of T cell receptor beta chains from one sample in a study of T cells after yellow fever vaccination. Using its own MiXCR run on the 5' RACE reads, TCRdb lists one record per CDR3 protein. This sample yields about 350,000 distinct CDR3 sequences, of which 11% are seen a single time; 15% to 20% belongs to the top ten. This specimen consisted of PBMCs, obtained on the day of the first yellow fever vaccination. These receptors were taken from a man between 18 and 29 years old who received the YFV17D yellow fever vaccine. Both conserved end residues are part of each CDR3. Each record gives: D gene, V gene, CDR3 length, clone size, J gene, CDR3 DNA, CDR3 protein. The D gene is left open where the match is weak. Size is stated for part of the rows, as once, few or many counts, or as a class when the clone is expanded.

d_gene: TRBD2; v_gene: TRBV2; len: 17; abundance: few; j_gene: TRBJ2-3; CDR3nt: TGTGCCAGCAGCGCATCCCCCCTAGCGGGGGTTAGGAATACGCAGTATTTT; CDR3aa: CASSASPLAGVRNTQYF
d_gene: .; v_gene: TRBV18; len: 14; abundance: few; j_gene: TRBJ2-7; CDR3nt: TGTGCCAGCTCACCACCGGGGGGGGCGGACGAGCAGTACTTC; CDR3aa: CASSPPGGADEQYF
d_gene: TRBD1; v_gene: TRBV29-1; len: 13; abundance: few; j_gene: TRBJ2-2; CDR3nt: TGCAGCGCCGAGACAGGGTTTGGCGGGGAGCTGTTTTTT; CDR3aa: CSAETGFGGELFF
d_gene: TRBD2; v_gene: TRBV14; len: 15; abundance: few; j_gene: TRBJ2-7; CDR3nt: TGTGCCAGCAGCCAAGCACTAGCGTTCGGGTACGAGCAGTACTTC; CDR3aa: CASSQALAFGYEQYF
d_gene: .; v_gene: TRBV24-1; len: 10; abundance: few; j_gene: TRBJ2-3; CDR3nt: TGTGCCATCACGGCGGATACGCAGTATTTT; CDR3aa: CAITADTQYF
d_gene: .; v_gene: TRBV30; len: 11; abundance: .; j_gene: TRBJ2-3; CDR3nt: TGTGCCTGGGAAGGGGCAGATACGCAGTATTTT; CDR3aa: CAWEGADTQYF
d_gene: .; v_gene: TRBV15; len: 16; abundance: few; j_gene: TRBJ2-1; CDR3nt: TGTGCCACCAGATCAAGTGGTCGGGGCGGTTTCGAGGAGCAGTTCTTC; CDR3aa: CATRSSGRGGFEEQFF
d_gene: .; v_gene: TRBV29-1; len: 14; abundance: few; j_gene: TRBJ2-3; CDR3nt: TGCAGCGTTGGTTACGACCGGCACACAGATACGCAGTATTTT; CDR3aa: CSVGYDRHTDTQYF
d_gene: .; v_gene: TRBV5-4; len: 15; abundance: few; j_gene: TRBJ2-7; CDR3nt: TGTGCCAGCAGCGCACAGGGGGGGATCTCTTACGAGCAGTACTTC; CDR3aa: CASSAQGGISYEQYF
d_gene: .; v_gene: TRBV7-2; len: 15; abundance: few; j_gene: TRBJ2-3; CDR3nt: TGTGCCAGCAGCACTCTGGGACCCGGGACAGATACGCAGTATTTT; CDR3aa: CASSTLGPGTDTQYF
d_gene: .; v_gene: TRBV11-2; len: 15; abundance: few; j_gene: TRBJ1-6; CDR3nt: TGTGCCAGCAGCTTAGAGTGGGGTAATAATTCACCCCTCCACTTT; CDR3aa: CASSLEWGNNSPLHF
d_gene: .; v_gene: TRBV6-2/TRBV6-3; len: 14; abundance: .; j_gene: TRBJ1-5; CDR3nt: TGTGCCAGCAGTTACTCGAATCGACAAGGGCCTGAGCATTTT; CDR3aa: CASSYSNRQGPEHF
d_gene: TRBD2; v_gene: TRBV10-2; len: 17; abundance: many; j_gene: TRBJ2-1; CDR3nt: TGCGCCAGCAGTGATTATCAGACTAGCGGGGAAGACAATGAGCAGTTCTTC; CDR3aa: CASSDYQTSGEDNEQFF
d_gene: .; v_gene: TRBV5-5; len: 16; abundance: .; j_gene: TRBJ1-5; CDR3nt: TGTGCCAGCAGCAATTCTTTTCAAGTCAGCAATCAGCCCCAGCATTTT; CDR3aa: CASSNSFQVSNQPQHF
d_gene: .; v_gene: TRBV28; len: 14; abundance: .; j_gene: TRBJ2-3; CDR3nt: TGTGCCAGCAGTTTACGTCTGGACACAGATACGCAGTATTTT; CDR3aa: CASSLRLDTDTQYF
d_gene: .; v_gene: TRBV6-1; len: 15; abundance: .; j_gene: TRBJ1-4; CDR3nt: TGTGCCAGCAGTCGGTCGCAGGGCGGGAGCGAAAAACTGTTTTTT; CDR3aa: CASSRSQGGSEKLFF
d_gene: .; v_gene: TRBV5-1; len: 15; abundance: .; j_gene: TRBJ1-3; CDR3nt: TGCGCCAGCAGCTTGTTCGGGGGCTCTGGAAACACCATATATTTT; CDR3aa: CASSLFGGSGNTIYF
d_gene: .; v_gene: TRBV20-1; len: 13; abundance: .; j_gene: TRBJ1-2; CDR3nt: TGCAGTGCTAGAAGCGAGACGGGGTATGGCTACACCTTC; CDR3aa: CSARSETGYGYTF
d_gene: TRBD2; v_gene: TRBV7-8; len: 17; abundance: few; j_gene: TRBJ2-2; CDR3nt: TGTGCCAGCAGCGCTAGCCCTCCGGGGGGGCACACCGGGGAGCTGTTTTTT; CDR3aa: CASSASPPGGHTGELFF
d_gene: TRBD2; v_gene: TRBV12-3/TRBV12-4; len: 15; abundance: .; j_gene: TRBJ2-3; CDR3nt: TGTGCCAGCGGGGGACTAGCGGGGGGGCGGGGTACGCAGTATTTT; CDR3aa: CASGGLAGGRGTQYF
d_gene: .; v_gene: TRBV6-5; len: 14; abundance: .; j_gene: TRBJ2-7; CDR3nt: TGTGCCAGCAGTTATGGAGGGGTGGGTTACGAGCAGTACTTC; CDR3aa: CASSYGGVGYEQYF
d_gene: .; v_gene: TRBV20-1; len: 14; abundance: .; j_gene: TRBJ2-5; CDR3nt: TGCAGTGCTGGGTCGACTAGTAATTCAAAGACCCAGTACTTC; CDR3aa: CSAGSTSNSKTQYF
d_gene: TRBD1; v_gene: TRBV7-9; len: 16; abundance: few; j_gene: TRBJ1-6; CDR3nt: TGTGCCAGCAGCCCGACCCGACAGGGCGGAAGTTCACCCCTCCACTTT; CDR3aa: CASSPTRQGGSSPLHF
d_gene: TRBD2; v_gene: TRBV5-1; len: 16; abundance: .; j_gene: TRBJ2-1; CDR3nt: TGCGCCAGCAGCTTGGGCTCGCGGGGGGGATACAATGAGCAGTTCTTC; CDR3aa: CASSLGSRGGYNEQFF